Below, 19 T cell receptor beta chains from the same sample are listed, as sequenced in a study of control samples from healthy donors and cancer patients. TCRdb keeps only in-frame clones here, not all; method: immunoSEQ multiplex PCR. The sample has 40,000 to 60,000 clones; 80% to 90% are singletons. Sequenced: PBMCs. The receptors stem from a woman between 45 and 60 years old with lung cancer.

The genes are TRBV7-2 and TRBJ1-5, with TRBD1 identical over 9 bases. This CDR3 has 15 residues. Germline CDR1 SGHTA, CDR2 FQGNSA. V shed 5 bases and J 6 bases; nucleotides not matched to a gene: 8. The CDR3 DNA is TGTGCCAGCAGCCAGGGACAGGGTTGGAGTCAGCCCCAGCATTTT. It codes for CASSQGQGWSQPQHF.

This sequence joins TRBV11-3 and TRBJ1-2; D remains ambiguous. The CDR3 consists of 17 residues. Germline V gene sequence: CDR1 SGHNT, CDR2 YENEEA. V was clipped by 0 bases and J by 4 bases, with 18 bases between them. This chain's CDR3 is CASSLDRIGYTSYGYTF. CDR3 sequence (DNA): TGTGCCAGCAGCTTAGATCGCATCGGGTATACAAGCTATGGCTACACCTTC.

The chain uses TRBV7-2 and TRBJ1-1, with D maybe TRBD1 (5 bases). V lost 0 bases, J lost 5 bases, and 10 bases lay in between. The CDR3 has 14 amino acids. Germline V CDR1 and CDR2: SGHTA, FQGNSA. The CDR3 sequence is CASSLANGGTEAFF. In DNA, the CDR3 is TGTGCCAGCAGCTTAGCGAACGGGGGAACTGAAGCTTTCTTT.

The chain has TRBV11-3 and TRBJ2-1; D tentatively reads TRBD1 or TRBD2 (6 bases each). CDR3 size: 13 residues. Germline V gene data show CDR1 as SGHNT and CDR2 as YENEEA. With 5 bases removed from V and 4 bases from J, the gap between germline ends came to 9 bases. CDR3 residues: CASSPGAYNEQFF. The CDR3 coding sequence is TGTGCCAGCAGCCCGGGGGCGTACAATGAGCAGTTCTTC.

This clone has more than one count but fewer than ten. The chain links TRBV7-2 to TRBJ2-7, with TRBD1 as a possible D gene (6 bases). CDR3 length: 13 residues. From germline, CDR1 is SGHTA and CDR2 FQGNSA. V lost 11 bases, J lost 7 bases, and 21 bases lay in between. CDR3 in amino acids: CASSLDRLYEQYF. The DNA for the CDR3 is TGTGCCTCCTCGCTGGACAGATTATATGAGCAGTACTTC.

The chain's CDR3 is CASSLLGNAQPQHF. CDR3 sequence (DNA): TGTGCCAGCAGTTTATTAGGGAATGCTCAGCCCCAGCATTTT. This chain connects TRBV27 to TRBJ1-5; D not certain. Germline-derived CDR1 and CDR2 are MNHEY and SMNVEV (reference sequence). Trimming cost V 1 base and J 6 bases, with 10 bases left between them. The CDR3 extends over 14 amino acids.

J is TRBJ1-1 and V is TRBV4-3; TRBD1 matches at 7 bases. The junction had 3 bases not matched to a gene; V was cut back by 2 bases and J by 3 bases. The CDR3 sequence is 14 residues long. The V gene's germline CDR1 is LGHNA and CDR2 YSLEER. The CDR3 protein is CASSQQQGYTEAFF. The CDR3 DNA sequence: TGCGCCAGCAGCCAACAACAGGGGTACACTGAAGCTTTCTTT.

The rearrangement links TRBV11-1 to TRBJ2-3, with D possibly matching TRBD2 (6 bases). The CDR3 length is 14 residues. Trimming cost V 4 bases and J 4 bases, with 12 bases left between them. Germline CDR1 reads SGHAT; CDR2 reads FQDESV (reference sequence). The CDR3 sequence: CASSSITGADTQYF. DNA of the CDR3: TGTGCCAGCAGCTCAATTACGGGGGCAGATACGCAGTATTTT.

This clone came up a few times. V gene TRBV5-1 combines with J gene TRBJ1-1; no reliable D call. Trimming took 1 base from V and 1 from J, leaving 8 bases between them. Per germline, CDR1 SGHRS and CDR2 YFSETQ. This CDR3 is 14 amino acids long. As DNA, the CDR3 is TGCGCCAGCAGCTTGAGTACCGCGAACACTGAAGCTTTCTTT. Translated: CASSLSTANTEAFF.

This sequence joins TRBV19 and TRBJ1-3; 8 bases agree with TRBD1. The CDR3 has 16 residues. The ends lost 7 bases at V and 0 bases at J; junction bases unmatched: 8. The germline CDR1 and CDR2 sequences are LNHDA and SQIVND (reference sequence). CDR3 DNA sequence: TGTGCCAGTACTCCTGGACAGGGATTCTCTGGAAACACCATATATTTT. It specifies CASTPGQGFSGNTIYF.

The chain combines TRBV5-1 with TRBJ2-1, with D uncertain. This CDR3 is 16 amino acids long. V lost 4 bases and J 0 bases, leaving 14 bases between the germline ends. CDR1 and CDR2 (germline): SGHRS, YFSETQ. The CDR3 sequence is CASSPTGASSYNEQFF. CDR3 nucleotides: TGCGCCAGCAGCCCTACTGGAGCGAGCTCCTACAATGAGCAGTTCTTC.

The chain couples TRBV14 to TRBJ1-1, with a tentative D call TRBD1 (5 bases). V was shortened by 4 bases and J by 10 bases, with 16 bases between the two germline ends. The CDR3 runs 13 residues. CDR1 is SGHDN, CDR2 FVKESK, per germline. The CDR3 DNA follows: TGTGCCAGCAGCCCCTGGGACGGGAGGGCAGCTTTCTTT. Translating gives CASSPWDGRAAFF.

The chain combines TRBV9 with TRBJ2-1, with D maybe TRBD2 (6 bases). Per germline, CDR1 SGDLS and CDR2 YYNGEE. V gave up 2 bases and J gave up 5 bases, with 11 bases separating them. The CDR3 length is 14 residues. The CDR3: CASSVSGDNNEQFF. The CDR3 nucleotides read TGTGCCAGCAGCGTTAGCGGCGATAACAATGAGCAGTTCTTC.

V and J are TRBV9 and TRBJ2-7, with 9 bases fitting TRBD1. J was trimmed by 6 bases and V by 0 bases; bases with no gene match: 7. Germline V gene lookup returns CDR1 SGDLS and CDR2 YYNGEE. The CDR3 covers 15 residues. Written as DNA, the CDR3 is TGTGCCAGCAGCGTAGGGGACAGGGCGTATCCCGAGCAGTACTTC. This encodes CASSVGDRAYPEQYF.

The J gene is TRBJ2-1, the V gene TRBV19; 7 positions match TRBD1. Germline loops: CDR1 LNHDA, CDR2 SQIVND (reference sequence). Unmatched junction bases numbered 7, after V lost 3 bases and J lost 5 bases. CDR3 length: 15 amino acids. The CDR3 here is CASSMYGTANNEQFF. For the CDR3, the DNA is TGTGCCAGTAGTATGTACGGGACAGCTAACAATGAGCAGTTCTTC.

This chain joins TRBV6-5 and TRBJ1-3; 10 positions match TRBD1. Germline V gene sequence: CDR1 MNHEY, CDR2 SVGAGI. V was clipped by 6 bases and J by 4 bases; unmatched bases: 3. The CDR3 has 14 amino acids. This chain's CDR3 is CASRGQGDGNTIYF. CDR3 nucleotide sequence: TGTGCCAGCAGAGGACAGGGGGACGGAAACACCATATATTTT.

This clone was picked up one time. The chain combines TRBV7-9 with TRBJ1-2; D is unclear. Germline loops: CDR1 SEHNR, CDR2 FQNEAQ (reference sequence). V was trimmed by 0 bases and J by 1 base, leaving 9 bases between them. The CDR3 loop spans 15 amino acids. The CDR3 DNA sequence: TGTGCCAGCAGCTTAGCGCTCCAGCTTAACTATGGCTACACCTTC. Its translation is CASSLALQLNYGYTF.

J is TRBJ2-1 and V is TRBV24-1; D gene uncertain. The ends were cut back, 1 base at V and 7 bases at J, with 7 bases in the middle. Germline V gene data show CDR1 as KGHDR and CDR2 as SFDVKD. The CDR3 has 13 residues. In nucleotides, the CDR3 is TGTGCCACCAGTGATTTTGGTAAGAATGAGCAGTTCTTC. Translation gives CATSDFGKNEQFF.

The chain employs TRBV5-6 and TRBJ2-3, with D possibly TRBD2 on 6 matching bases. V lost 4 bases and J lost 6, with 15 bases in between. In germline, CDR1 is SGHDT, CDR2 YYEEEE. The CDR3 sequence is 14 residues long. This CDR3 is CASSLTGSGDTQYF. CDR3 DNA: TGTGCCAGCAGCCTTACAGGCAGCGGGGATACGCAGTATTTT.